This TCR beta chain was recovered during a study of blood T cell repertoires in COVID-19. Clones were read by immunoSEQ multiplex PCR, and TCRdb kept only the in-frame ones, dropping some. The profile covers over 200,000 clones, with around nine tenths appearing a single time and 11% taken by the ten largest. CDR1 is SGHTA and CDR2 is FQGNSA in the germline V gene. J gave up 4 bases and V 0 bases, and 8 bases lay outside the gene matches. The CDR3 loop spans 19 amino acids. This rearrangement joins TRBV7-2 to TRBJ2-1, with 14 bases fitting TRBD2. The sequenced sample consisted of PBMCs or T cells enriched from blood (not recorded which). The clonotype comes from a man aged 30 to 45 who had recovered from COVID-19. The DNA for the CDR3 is TGTGCCAGCAGCTTAGCTTTAGGGACTAGCGGGAGAAGATACAATGAGCAGTTCTTC. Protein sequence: CASSLALGTSGRRYNEQFF.